The 28 T cell receptor beta chains given below trace back to one sample, sequenced in a study of long-term antiretroviral therapy in people with HIV. Run at survey level, the immunoSEQ assay was version v3.0. Generated by immunoSEQ multiplex PCR, the TCRdb table keeps only in-frame clones and is missing some. The sample gives some 22,000 clones, approximately 90% of which show up once; roughly 3.6% is in the top ten. The sample consisted of unsorted PBMCs, taken 2.3 years after starting antiretroviral therapy. The origin of the receptors is a man aged 55 to 69 with HIV.

The rearrangement links TRBV6-4 to TRBJ2-1; TRBD1 is a possible D gene (6 bases). The CDR3 length is 17 residues. Trimming took off 4 bases at V and 10 bases at J, with 26 bases between the two ends. CDR1 is MRHNA, CDR2 SNTAGT, per germline. In DNA, the CDR3 is TGTGCCAGCAGTGGGCGGCCTTACCGGGACATGGTATTAGAGCAGTTCTTC. Translating it yields CASSGRPYRDMVLEQFF.

The chain links TRBV19 to TRBJ2-3, with 8 bases that match TRBD1. V was pared by 4 bases and J by 2 bases, with 5 bases of the junction left unmatched. The CDR3 is 15 amino acids. Germline V gives CDR1 LNHDA, CDR2 SQIVND (reference sequence). The CDR3 DNA reads as TGTGCCAGTAGTAAACGACAGGGGCACACAGATACGCAGTATTTT. Translation: CASSKRQGHTDTQYF.

V is TRBV5-1 and J is TRBJ2-3; D might be TRBD1 (6 bases). CDR3 length: 18 amino acids. Germline loops: CDR1 SGHRS, CDR2 YFSETQ. V was clipped by 1 base and J by 6 bases, with 24 bases between them. The CDR3 loop reads CASSLWGTGQTSEDTQYF. The CDR3 DNA reads as TGCGCCAGCAGCTTGTGGGGAACAGGGCAGACCTCCGAGGATACGCAGTATTTT. The variable domain in full, with the rest retrieved from reference TRBV5-1 and TRBJ2-3, is KAGVTQTPRYLIKTRGQQVTLSCSPISGHRSVSWYQQTPGQGLQFLFEYFSETQRNKGNFPGRFSGRQFSNSRSEMNVSTLELGDSALYLCASSLWGTGQTSEDTQYFGPGTRLTVL.

This clone has just one count. V gene TRBV7-9 combines with J gene TRBJ1-1; D not certain. This CDR3 has 14 residues. The V gene's germline CDR1 is SEHNR and CDR2 FQNEAQ (reference sequence). The germline V and J ends were trimmed by 3 bases and 0 bases, with 8 bases remaining between them. This chain's CDR3 is CASSFDGLNTEAFF. The CDR3 nucleotides read TGTGCCAGCAGCTTCGACGGGCTGAACACTGAAGCTTTCTTT.

This chain links TRBV5-1 with TRBJ2-3; D unresolved. Trimming removed 4 bases from V and 2 bases from J, with 8 bases in between. This CDR3 is built from 13 residues. Germline CDR1 and CDR2: SGHRS and YFSETQ. The CDR3 nucleotides read TGCGCCAGCAGCCGACAATCCACAGATACGCAGTATTTT. This encodes CASSRQSTDTQYF. The full variable domain, in which reference TRBV5-1 and TRBJ2-3 provide the parts outside the CDR3, is KAGVTQTPRYLIKTRGQQVTLSCSPISGHRSVSWYQQTPGQGLQFLFEYFSETQRNKGNFPGRFSGRQFSNSRSEMNVSTLELGDSALYLCASSRQSTDTQYFGPGTRLTVL.

The gene calls are TRBV14 and TRBJ2-5; D not certain. The CDR3 covers 14 residues. Germline assignment: CDR1 SGHDN and CDR2 FVKESK. The V and J ends lost 4 bases and 1 base respectively, with 10 bases between them. DNA for the CDR3: TGTGCCAGCAGCCTCTACAGATTCCAAGAGACCCAGTACTTC. It translates to CASSLYRFQETQYF.

V usage is TRBV5-4 and J usage is TRBJ2-3, with TRBD2 matching over 13 bases. Losses at the gene ends were 4 bases for V and 2 bases for J; bases not matched to a gene: 16. The CDR3 totals 20 residues. Germline V lookup: CDR1 SGHNT, CDR2 YYREEE (reference sequence). The CDR3 DNA reads TGTGCCAGCAGCCGACGGACTAGCGGGGGCTACAATATATTCACAGATACGCAGTATTTT. Translating it yields CASSRRTSGGYNIFTDTQYF.

The rearrangement joins TRBV4-1 to TRBJ1-2, with 8 bases lining up with TRBD1. Per germline, CDR1 MGHRA and CDR2 YSYEKL. V shed 2 bases, J shed 8 bases, and the junction held 10 bases outside the gene matches. CDR3 length: 15 residues. CDR3: CASSQTRTGPYGYTF. Written as DNA, the CDR3 is TGCGCCAGCAGCCAAACCAGGACAGGGCCTTACGGCTACACCTTC.

This clone has only one observation. This chain joins TRBV5-6 and TRBJ2-5; 7 nucleotides align to TRBD1. The V gene's germline CDR1 is SGHDT and CDR2 YYEEEE. This CDR3 comprises 14 residues. With 0 bases clipped from V and 13 bases from J, the junction kept 12 bases outside the gene matches. The CDR3 loop reads CASSLGTGVLNGYF. The CDR3, as DNA: TGTGCCAGCAGCTTGGGAACAGGGGTGCTTAACGGGTACTTC.

The gene calls are TRBV2 and TRBJ1-6, with unresolved D. The CDR3 length is 12 residues. Germline V gene sequence: CDR1 SNHLY, CDR2 FYNNEI. With 0 bases removed from V and 10 bases from J, the gap between germline ends came to 4 bases. For the CDR3, the DNA is TGTGCCAGCAGTGAAGCTCTATCACCCCTCCACTTT. This codes for CASSEALSPLHF.

The chain carries TRBV10-3 and TRBJ2-5, with 8 positions matching TRBD2. Unmatched junction bases numbered 7, after V lost 8 bases and J lost 2 bases. Germline-derived CDR1 and CDR2 are ENHRY and SYGVKD. The CDR3 extends over 14 amino acids. The CDR3 DNA sequence: TGTGCCATCGCCCGGGGGGGGCAACAAGAGACCCAGTACTTC. Translating gives CAIARGGQQETQYF.

The rearrangement uses TRBV19 and TRBJ1-1; a weak D match, TRBD1 (6 bases). This CDR3 is 15 amino acids long. V gave up 9 bases and J gave up 0 bases, with 17 bases separating them. In germline, CDR1 is LNHDA, CDR2 SQIVND (reference sequence). The CDR3 is CASNWDNVVNTEAFF. For the CDR3, the DNA is TGTGCCAGCAACTGGGACAATGTGGTGAACACTGAAGCTTTCTTT.

The chain links TRBV29-1 to TRBJ1-1; D gene unclear. The CDR3 contains 14 residues. Between the trimmed V and J ends, which lost 3 bases and 1 base, there was a span of 12 bases. From germline, CDR1 is SQVTM and CDR2 ANQGSEA. This CDR3 is CSVDIEHSNTEAFF. CDR3 sequence (DNA): TGCAGCGTTGATATAGAACATTCGAACACTGAAGCTTTCTTT.

The rearrangement joins TRBV5-1 to TRBJ1-4; no clear D gene. Deletions cut 0 bases from V and 8 bases from J, with 11 bases between. From germline, CDR1 is SGHRS and CDR2 YFSETQ. The CDR3 has 14 amino acids. Written as DNA, the CDR3 is TGCGCCAGCAGCTTGGTTGGGGTGGAGGAAAAACTGTTTTTT. This translates into CASSLVGVEEKLFF.

This chain connects TRBV11-3 to TRBJ2-5; 8 positions agree with TRBD1. Germline V gene data show CDR1 as SGHNT and CDR2 as YENEEA. The CDR3 extends over 14 amino acids. V shed 4 bases and J 2 bases; nucleotides not matched to a gene: 3. The CDR3 here is CASSSRDRQETQYF. The DNA for the CDR3 is TGTGCCAGCAGCTCCAGGGACAGGCAAGAGACCCAGTACTTC.

V is TRBV19 and J is TRBJ1-2, with D tentatively TRBD1 (5 bases). CDR3 length: 14 amino acids. Germline CDR1 and CDR2: LNHDA and SQIVND (reference sequence). V lost 1 base to trimming and J lost 8 bases, with 14 bases between them. The CDR3 spells CASSIARDGYGYTF. The CDR3 DNA follows: TGTGCCAGTAGTATAGCTCGGGACGGTTACGGCTACACCTTC. Full variable domain (missing parts from reference TRBV19 and TRBJ1-2): DGGITQSPKYLFRKEGQNVTLSCEQNLNHDAMYWYRQDPGQGLRLIYYSQIVNDFQKGDIAEGYSVSREKKESFPLTVTSAQKNPTAFYLCASSIARDGYGYTFGSGTRLTVV.

This chain uses TRBV28 with TRBJ1-5; D is possibly TRBD1 (5 bases). The CDR3 contains 13 residues. Deletions cut 8 bases from V and 2 bases from J, with 10 bases between. Germline V gene lookup returns CDR1 MDHEN and CDR2 SYDVKM. CDR3 nucleotide sequence: TGTGCCAGCGGGGGGTTCGGCAATCAGCCCCAGCATTTT. Residues: CASGGFGNQPQHF.

The genes are TRBV7-3 and TRBJ1-2, with D possibly matching TRBD1 (6 bases). From germline, CDR1 is SGHTA and CDR2 FQGTGA. V was pared by 2 bases and J by 8 bases, with 24 bases between. There are 17 residues in the CDR3. The CDR3, as DNA: TGTGCCAGCAGCTTAGATAGTGCGGGGGGCGCGCGGGGAGGCTACACCTTC. Translation: CASSLDSAGGARGGYTF.

The genes are TRBV19 and TRBJ2-7; D ambiguous. The V end lost 5 bases, the J end lost 0 bases, and 14 bases lay between the germline ends. The CDR3 has 15 residues. The germline V gene has CDR1 LNHDA and CDR2 SQIVND (reference sequence). This CDR3 reads CASSSLYALSYEQYF. In nucleotides, the CDR3 is TGTGCCAGTAGTTCCCTCTACGCCCTCTCCTACGAGCAGTACTTC.

The chain recombines TRBV18 with TRBJ1-1, with 8 bases that match TRBD1. J gave up 4 bases and V 0 bases, and 7 bases lay outside the gene matches. The CDR3 length is 16 residues. CDR1 is KGHSH, CDR2 LQKENI, per germline. The CDR3 spells CASSPPNLGQGTEAFF. CDR3 nucleotide sequence: TGTGCCAGCTCACCACCGAATCTAGGACAGGGCACTGAAGCTTTCTTT.

A word on this clone: Sequence at one end of the junction differs from germline and may be a read error. This rearrangement joins TRBV6-7 to TRBJ1-4, with 8 bases that match TRBD1. TRBV6-7 counts as an open reading frame of uncertain function. This CDR3 region has 14 residues. CDR3 sequence (DNA): TGTGCCAGCAGCTGGGCCCCGACAGGGGAAGGGCCGAGTTTT. Its protein is CASSWAPTGEGPSF.

V usage is TRBV14 and J usage is TRBJ2-7; D not resolved. Germline CDR1 and CDR2: SGHDN and FVKESK. The CDR3 length is 12 residues. The ends were cut back, 2 bases at V and 1 base at J, with 3 bases in the middle. This chain's CDR3 is CASSQTSYEQYF. The CDR3, as DNA: TGTGCCAGCAGCCAAACTTCCTACGAGCAGTACTTC.

The chain couples TRBV4-2 to TRBJ2-7; 9 positions match TRBD2. CDR3 length: 17 residues. CDR1 and CDR2 (germline): LGHNA, YNFKEQ. The V gene end was trimmed by 0 bases and the J gene end by 3 bases; junction bases not matched to a gene: 9. The CDR3 region is CASSQDTGGGASYEQYF. The CDR3 DNA reads as TGTGCCAGCAGCCAAGACACCGGCGGGGGGGCGAGCTACGAGCAGTACTTC.

The chain combines TRBV18 with TRBJ2-3; no reliable D call. V dropped 2 bases and J dropped 1 base, with 1 base sitting between them. The CDR3 runs 12 residues. Per the germline V gene, CDR1 is KGHSH and CDR2 is LQKENI. In DNA form, the CDR3 reads TGTGCCAGCTCACCAGGCACAGATACGCAGTATTTT. Its protein product is CASSPGTDTQYF.

This chain connects TRBV10-1 to TRBJ2-1; D perhaps matches TRBD2 (5 bases). The V gene lost 4 bases and the J gene lost 4 bases, with 11 bases spanning the gap. The V gene's germline CDR1 is WNHNN and CDR2 SYGVQD (reference sequence). This CDR3 has 14 amino acids. CDR3 loop: CASSGRDPYNEQFF. CDR3 nucleotides: TGCGCCAGCAGTGGCCGGGATCCATACAATGAGCAGTTCTTC.

V is TRBV5-4 and J is TRBJ2-5; 8 positions match TRBD2. Germline CDR1 and CDR2: SGHNT and YYREEE (reference sequence). The V and J ends lost 1 base and 5 bases, in that order; junction bases with no gene match: 7. The CDR3 spans 15 residues. CDR3 residues: CASSLTGGPGETQYF. The CDR3 DNA sequence: TGTGCCAGCAGCTTGACGGGAGGGCCAGGTGAGACCCAGTACTTC.

The gene calls are TRBV19 and TRBJ1-1, with D perhaps TRBD1 (6 bases). CDR3 length: 14 amino acids. V lost 6 bases and J 7 bases, leaving 18 bases between the germline ends. Germline values: CDR1 LNHDA, CDR2 SQIVND (reference sequence). The CDR3 sequence is CASSHPIQGFEAFF. CDR3 coding DNA: TGTGCCAGTAGCCATCCTATACAGGGATTTGAAGCTTTCTTT.

This sequence joins TRBV7-6 and TRBJ2-7; no firm D call. Trimming cost V 2 bases and J 4 bases, with 9 bases left between them. The CDR3 spans 13 residues. Germline V lookup: CDR1 SGHVS, CDR2 FNYEAQ. CDR3 loop: CASSLNSRYEQYF. The CDR3 DNA follows: TGTGCCAGCAGCTTAAACTCTCGGTACGAGCAGTACTTC. Supplemented by reference TRBV7-6 and TRBJ2-7, the full variable domain reads GAGVSQSPRYKVTKRGQDVALRCDPISGHVSLYWYRQALGQGPEFLTYFNYEAQQDKSGLPNDRFSAERPEGSISTLTIQRTEQRDSAMYRCASSLNSRYEQYFGPGTRLTVT.